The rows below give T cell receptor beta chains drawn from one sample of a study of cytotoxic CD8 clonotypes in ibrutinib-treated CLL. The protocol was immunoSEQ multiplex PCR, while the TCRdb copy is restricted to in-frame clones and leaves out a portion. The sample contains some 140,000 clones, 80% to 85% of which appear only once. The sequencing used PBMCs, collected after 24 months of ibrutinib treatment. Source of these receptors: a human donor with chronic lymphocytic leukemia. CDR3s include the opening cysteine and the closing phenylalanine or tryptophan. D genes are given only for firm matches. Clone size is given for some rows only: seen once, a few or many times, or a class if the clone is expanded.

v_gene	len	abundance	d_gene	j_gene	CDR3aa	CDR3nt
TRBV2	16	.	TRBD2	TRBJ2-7	CASSEARLAGGYEQYF	TGTGCCAGCAGTGAAGCGAGACTAGCGGGGGGTTACGAGCAGTACTTC
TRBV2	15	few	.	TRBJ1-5	CASRVGTVPTQPQHF	TGTGCCAGCAGAGTTGGTACAGTCCCCACTCAGCCCCAGCATTTT
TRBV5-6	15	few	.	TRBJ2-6	CASSIARPGANVLTF	TGTGCCAGCAGCATTGCCAGGCCAGGGGCCAACGTCCTGACTTTC
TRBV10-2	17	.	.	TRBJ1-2	CASSERGAGVAYYGYTF	TGCGCCAGCAGTGAGAGGGGGGCCGGAGTGGCTTACTATGGCTACACCTTC
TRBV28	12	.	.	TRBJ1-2	CASSLRGYGYTF	TGTGCCAGCAGTTTACGGGGCTATGGCTACACCTTC
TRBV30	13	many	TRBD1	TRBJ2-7	CAWSGQGSYEQYF	TGTGCCTGGAGTGGACAGGGTTCCTACGAGCAGTACTTC
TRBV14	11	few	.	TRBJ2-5	CASSHSETQYF	TGTGCCAGCAGCCACTCAGAGACCCAGTACTTC
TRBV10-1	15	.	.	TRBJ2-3	CASSDGSSSTDTQYF	TGCGCCAGCAGTGATGGCAGCTCTAGCACAGATACGCAGTATTTT
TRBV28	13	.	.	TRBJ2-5	CASSFFAMETQYF	TGTGCCAGCAGTTTTTTCGCTATGGAGACCCAGTACTTC
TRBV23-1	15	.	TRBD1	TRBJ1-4	CASSRGTGRNEKLFF	TGCGCCAGCAGTCGGGGGACAGGGAGGAATGAAAAACTGTTTTTT
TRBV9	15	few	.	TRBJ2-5	CASSATRQPGETQYF	TGTGCCAGCAGCGCCACTCGGCAGCCAGGGGAGACCCAGTACTTC
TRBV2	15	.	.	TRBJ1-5	CASKLFVQGNQPQHF	TGTGCCAGCAAGCTTTTCGTGCAGGGCAATCAGCCCCAGCATTTT
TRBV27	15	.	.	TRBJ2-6	CASSPGHYGANVLTF	TGTGCCAGCAGTCCGGGACATTACGGGGCCAACGTCCTGACTTTC
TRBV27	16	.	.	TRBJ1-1	CASSFIGGDVNTEAFF	TGTGCCAGCAGTTTCATAGGGGGGGACGTGAACACTGAAGCTTTCTTT
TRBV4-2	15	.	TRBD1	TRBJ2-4	CASSQTGGIKNIQYF	TGTGCCAGCAGCCAAACAGGGGGGATCAAAAACATTCAGTACTTC
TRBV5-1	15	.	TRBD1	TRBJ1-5	CASSLGGQSNQPQHF	TGCGCCAGCAGCTTGGGGGGACAGAGCAATCAGCCCCAGCATTTT
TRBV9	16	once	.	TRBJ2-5	CASSPRGSANQETQYF	TGTGCCAGCAGCCCGAGGGGTAGCGCGAACCAAGAGACCCAGTACTTC
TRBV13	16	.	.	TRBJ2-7	CASSLGGGSVRHEQYF	TGTGCCAGCAGCTTAGGCGGAGGGTCTGTCCGCCACGAGCAGTACTTC
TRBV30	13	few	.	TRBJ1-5	CAWTQDPNQPQHF	TGTGCCTGGACACAGGACCCCAACCAGCCCCAGCATTTT
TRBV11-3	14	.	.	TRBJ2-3	CASSLVAGTDTQYF	TGTGCCAGCAGCTTAGTTGCAGGGACAGATACGCAGTATTTT
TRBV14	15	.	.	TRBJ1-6	CASSQALGPNSPLHF	TGTGCCAGCAGCCAAGCGCTAGGGCCCAATTCACCCCTCCACTTT
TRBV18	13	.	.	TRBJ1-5	CASSPAEGQPQHF	TGTGCCAGCTCACCGGCGGAGGGTCAGCCCCAGCATTTT
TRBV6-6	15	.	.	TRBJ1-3	CASSPPRGGANTIYF	TGTGCCAGCAGTCCACCGAGGGGGGGGGCAAACACCATATATTTT
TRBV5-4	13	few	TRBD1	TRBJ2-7	CASRRGTGNEQYF	TGTGCTAGCCGTCGAGGGACAGGGAACGAGCAGTACTTC
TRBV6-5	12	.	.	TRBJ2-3	CASSGGTDTQYF	TGTGCCAGCAGTGGAGGCACAGATACGCAGTATTTT
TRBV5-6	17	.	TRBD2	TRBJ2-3	CASSLEASGGHTDTQYF	TGTGCCAGCAGCTTGGAGGCTAGCGGGGGGCACACAGATACGCAGTATTTT
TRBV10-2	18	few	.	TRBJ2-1	CASSNTPWIVLEGNEQFF	TGCGCCAGCAGTAACACCCCTTGGATCGTGCTTGAGGGGAATGAGCAGTTCTTC
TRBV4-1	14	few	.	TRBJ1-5	CASSPIDSNQPQHF	TGCGCCAGCAGCCCAATAGATAGCAATCAGCCCCAGCATTTT
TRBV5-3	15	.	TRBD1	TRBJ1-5	CARSRDRGRSQPQHF	TGTGCCAGAAGCCGGGACAGGGGGCGTTCGCAGCCCCAGCATTTT
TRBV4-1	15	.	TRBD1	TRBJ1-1	CASSPRQGSRTEAFF	TGCGCCAGCAGCCCCAGACAGGGGTCAAGGACTGAAGCTTTCTTT
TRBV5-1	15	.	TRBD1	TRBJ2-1	CASSPRRQGYNEQFF	TGCGCCAGCAGCCCCCGTCGACAGGGCTACAATGAGCAGTTCTTC
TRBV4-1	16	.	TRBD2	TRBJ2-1	CASSYLGGVSYNEQFF	TGCGCCAGCAGCTACCTGGGGGGGGTTTCCTACAATGAGCAGTTCTTC
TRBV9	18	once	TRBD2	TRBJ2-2	CASSVVSGAGGNTGELFF	TGTGCCAGCAGCGTAGTCTCCGGAGCGGGGGGGAACACCGGGGAGCTGTTTTTT
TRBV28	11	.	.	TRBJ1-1	CASSETGTPFF	TGTGCCAGCAGTGAAACCGGGACACCCTTCTTT
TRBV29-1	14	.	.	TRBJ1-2	CSSVALAQGYGYTF	TGCAGCTCGGTCGCGCTGGCGCAGGGCTATGGCTACACCTTC
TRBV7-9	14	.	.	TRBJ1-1	CASSSQGVRPEAFF	TGTGCCAGCAGCTCTCAGGGTGTAAGACCTGAAGCTTTCTTT
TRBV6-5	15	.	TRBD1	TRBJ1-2	CASSYSDRPNYGYTF	TGTGCCAGCAGTTACTCGGACAGGCCGAACTATGGCTACACCTTC
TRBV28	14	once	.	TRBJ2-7	CASIPGGISYEQYF	TGTGCCAGCATCCCCGGGGGCATCTCCTACGAGCAGTACTTC
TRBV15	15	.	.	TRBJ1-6	CATSPSRAANSPLHF	TGTGCCACCAGCCCCTCGAGGGCTGCAAATTCACCCCTCCACTTT
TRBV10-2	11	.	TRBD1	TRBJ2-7	CASCSGGEQYF	TGCGCCAGCTGCTCAGGGGGCGAGCAGTACTTC
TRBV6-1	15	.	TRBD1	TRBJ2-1	CASSEGTGASNEQFF	TGTGCCAGCAGTGAAGGGACAGGGGCCTCGAATGAGCAGTTCTTC
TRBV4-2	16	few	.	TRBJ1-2	CASSQDGAEVGYGYTF	TGTGCCAGCAGCCAAGATGGTGCGGAGGTCGGCTATGGCTACACCTTC
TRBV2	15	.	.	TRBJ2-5	CASSDSRGEQETQYF	TGTGCCAGCAGTGACTCCCGCGGAGAGCAAGAGACCCAGTACTTC
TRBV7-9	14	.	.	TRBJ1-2	CASSFSGALYGYTF	TGTGCCAGCAGCTTTTCCGGGGCCCTCTATGGCTACACCTTC
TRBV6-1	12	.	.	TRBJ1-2	CASSDSIYGYTF	TGTGCCAGCAGTGATTCCATCTATGGCTACACCTTC
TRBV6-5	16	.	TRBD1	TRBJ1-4	CASSYSTGTGIRKLFF	TGTGCCAGCAGTTACTCCACCGGGACAGGGATCCGAAAACTGTTTTTT
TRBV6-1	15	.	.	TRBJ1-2	CASSGQQEPNYGYTF	TGTGCCAGCAGTGGACAACAGGAACCTAACTATGGCTACACCTTC
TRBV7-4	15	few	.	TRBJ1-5	CASSQLAGSNQPQHF	TGTGCCAGCAGCCAACTGGCAGGGAGTAATCAGCCCCAGCATTTT
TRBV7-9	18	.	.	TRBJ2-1	CASSLSAGASENYNEQFF	TGTGCCAGCAGCTTATCCGCCGGCGCTAGCGAGAACTACAATGAGCAGTTCTTC
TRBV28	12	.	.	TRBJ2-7	CASRSDSDEQYF	TGTGCCAGCAGGTCGGACAGCGACGAGCAGTACTTC
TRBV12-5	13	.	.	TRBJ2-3	CASGSASTDTQYF	TGTGCTAGTGGTTCCGCTAGCACAGATACGCAGTATTTT
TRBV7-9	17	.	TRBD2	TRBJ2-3	CASSLGSGAGPRDTQYF	TGTGCCAGCAGCTTAGGGAGCGGGGCAGGTCCGCGGGATACGCAGTATTTT